This TCR beta chain was found in a study of shared clonotypes between healthy human individuals. This clone appeared once. The CDR3 has 13 amino acids. The germline V gene has CDR1 MNHEY and CDR2 SVGAGI. V dropped 5 bases and J dropped 7 bases, with 14 bases sitting between them. Using immunoSEQ multiplex PCR, the repertoire was profiled, and TCRdb retains in-frame clones only, with some absent. This sample carries just over 2,000,000 clones, 90% to 95% of them seen once, and the ten largest clones take approximately 0.13%. Specimen: naive CD4+ T cells sorted from blood. Stated subset: CD45RA+ positively selected. V gene TRBV6-5 combines with J gene TRBJ1-2; D possibly corresponds to TRBD1 (5 bases). The receptor comes from a man between 18 and 29 years old in good health. The CDR3 nucleotides read TGTGCCAGCAGTCCCAACCTCAGGGCTGGCTACACCTTC. Its protein product is CASSPNLRAGYTF.